This entry lists 20 T cell receptor beta chains sequenced from one sample in a study of control samples from healthy donors and cancer patients. Clones were read by immunoSEQ multiplex PCR, and TCRdb kept only the in-frame ones, dropping some. This sample yields 150,000 to 200,000 clones, of which 90% to 95% are seen a single time; roughly 0.7% belongs to the top ten. Sequencing used blood. The receptors were sampled from a woman aged 30 to 39 in good health.

This rearrangement joins TRBV28 to TRBJ1-4; a possible D gene is TRBD1 (6 bases). The germline V and J ends were trimmed by 0 bases and 8 bases, with 10 bases remaining between them. Looked up from germline, CDR1 is MDHEN and CDR2 is SYDVKM. CDR3 length equals 14 residues. The CDR3 coding sequence is TGTGCCAGCAGTTTATGGGGGGCGGACGAAAAACTGTTTTTT. Its protein product is CASSLWGADEKLFF.

This rearrangement joins TRBV6-5 to TRBJ2-2; 9 bases line up with TRBD2. Trimming at V came to 7 bases and at J to 10 bases, leaving 13 bases not matched to a gene. Germline assignment: CDR1 MNHEY and CDR2 SVGAGI. CDR3 length: 15 residues. In DNA form, the CDR3 reads TGTGCCAGCACTCAAATTAGCGGGAGTGTGGAGGAGCTGTTTTTT. Its translation is CASTQISGSVEELFF.

The chain links TRBV28 to TRBJ2-4; 8 bases map to TRBD1. The CDR3 covers 14 residues. V dropped 5 bases and J dropped 1; count of bases not matched to a gene: 1. Per germline, CDR1 MDHEN and CDR2 SYDVKM. This CDR3 reads CASSRQGAKNIQYF. CDR3 coding DNA: TGTGCCAGCAGTAGACAGGGGGCCAAAAACATTCAGTACTTC.

This sequence joins TRBV10-2 and TRBJ1-3, with D uncertain. The germline CDR1 and CDR2 sequences are WSHSY and SAAADI. The CDR3 is 13 residues long. Between the trimmed V and J ends, which lost 4 bases and 0 bases, there was a span of 4 bases. CDR3 in amino acids: CASSADSGNTIYF. Written as DNA, the CDR3 is TGCGCCAGCAGTGCAGACTCTGGAAACACCATATATTTT.

V and J are TRBV30 and TRBJ2-1, with D tentatively TRBD2 (6 bases). The V gene lost 0 bases and the J gene lost 4 bases, with 19 bases spanning the gap. The germline V gene encodes CDR1 GTSNPN and CDR2 SVGIG (reference sequence). The CDR3 covers 17 residues. The CDR3 here is CAWSVRGGGIQYNEQFF. CDR3 in DNA: TGTGCCTGGAGTGTACGGGGTGGAGGGATACAGTACAATGAGCAGTTCTTC.

The chain links TRBV11-2 to TRBJ2-7, with 8 nucleotides matching TRBD2. CDR3 length: 15 amino acids. The V segment lost 2 bases and the J segment 3 bases; nucleotides outside the gene matches: 6. Looked up from germline, CDR1 is SGHAT and CDR2 is FQNNGV. In DNA, the CDR3 is TGTGCCAGCAGCTTATCGGCTAGCGGGCGCTACGAGCAGTACTTC. It encodes CASSLSASGRYEQYF.

This sequence joins TRBV29-1 and TRBJ1-1; 7 bases line up with TRBD1. CDR3 size: 12 residues. CDR1 and CDR2 from the germline V gene are SQVTM and ANQGSEA. The junction had 8 bases not matched to a gene; V was cut back by 7 bases and J by 6 bases. The CDR3 DNA sequence: TGCAGCGGGCGAGACAGGGACCCTGAAGCTTTCTTT. Residues: CSGRDRDPEAFF.

This chain joins TRBV5-5 and TRBJ2-7, with D perhaps TRBD1 (6 bases). Germline loops: CDR1 SGHKS, CDR2 YYEKEE (reference sequence). The CDR3 covers 15 residues. V lost 0 bases and J lost 2, with 12 bases in between. The CDR3 region has the DNA TGTGCCAGCAGCTTGGGGGCAGGGGACACCTACGAGCAGTACTTC. Translated: CASSLGAGDTYEQYF.

This sequence joins TRBV27 and TRBJ2-3; D is undetermined. The CDR3 extends over 16 amino acids. Trimming removed 2 bases at V and 6 bases at J, with 18 bases between. Germline V CDR1 and CDR2: MNHEY, SMNVEV (reference sequence). In DNA form, the CDR3 reads TGTGCCAGCAGTTTAGGCTTTTGGGGATTGGAGGATACGCAGTATTTT. Translation gives CASSLGFWGLEDTQYF.

V and J are TRBV5-8 and TRBJ2-3, with TRBD1 as a possible D gene (6 bases). CDR1 and CDR2 (germline): SGHTS, YDEGEE. Trimming took 1 base from V and 6 from J, leaving 12 bases between them. This CDR3 is 14 amino acids long. The CDR3, as DNA: TGTGCCAGCAGCTTGCGAAGGGGGTGGGATACGCAGTATTTT. Protein: CASSLRRGWDTQYF.

The chain has TRBV7-6 and TRBJ2-3; D perhaps matches TRBD2 (6 bases). Germline assignment: CDR1 SGHVS and CDR2 FNYEAQ. The CDR3 is 14 residues long. Trimming removed 5 bases from V and 2 bases from J, with 11 bases in between. The CDR3 is CASSPEGPTDTQYF. The DNA of the CDR3 is TGTGCCAGCAGCCCGGAGGGGCCCACAGATACGCAGTATTTT.

V and J are TRBV7-9 and TRBJ2-1; D possibly uses TRBD1 or TRBD2 (5 bases each). Germline V lookup: CDR1 SEHNR, CDR2 FQNEAQ (reference sequence). The CDR3 extends over 11 amino acids. The V gene lost 6 bases and the J gene lost 9 bases, with 9 bases spanning the gap. For the CDR3, the DNA is TGTGCCAGCAGGAGGGGAGCTGAGCAGTTCTTC. Translating it yields CASRRGAEQFF.

With regard to this clone: Different DNA sequences within this sample yield the same CDR3. The chain joins TRBV6-5 to TRBJ2-3; TRBD1 matches at 7 bases. Germline V lookup: CDR1 MNHEY, CDR2 SVGAGI. The CDR3 covers 16 residues. Losses at the gene ends were 6 bases for V and 0 bases for J; bases not matched to a gene: 9. The CDR3 DNA sequence: TGTGCCAGCAGCTACCGAAGGACAGGAAGCACAGATACGCAGTATTTT. Its protein is CASSYRRTGSTDTQYF.

The chain combines TRBV7-7 with TRBJ2-2; TRBD1 or TRBD2 may be the D gene (6 bases each). Trimming pared 0 bases from V and 5 bases from J, leaving 13 bases between. The V gene's germline CDR1 is SSHAT and CDR2 FNYEAQ (reference sequence). CDR3 length: 16 amino acids. In nucleotides, the CDR3 is TGTGCCAGCAGCTTAGCGGGGGGCGGAACGACCGGGGAGCTGTTTTTT. Translated: CASSLAGGGTTGELFF.

This clone was detected once. V gene TRBV5-1 combines with J gene TRBJ2-1, with 8 bases matching TRBD2. CDR1 and CDR2 from the germline V gene are SGHRS and YFSETQ. The trim removed 4 bases at V and 3 bases at J, leaving 6 bases unmatched. This CDR3 is built from 15 residues. The CDR3 is CASSPGGLGYNEQFF. CDR3 bases: TGCGCCAGCAGCCCCGGGGGACTAGGCTACAATGAGCAGTTCTTC.

The table lists this clone with a count of one. This chain uses TRBV12-5 with TRBJ1-6, with a weak D call TRBD1 (5 bases). V was trimmed by 11 bases and J by 7 bases, leaving 21 bases between them. Germline lookup yields CDR1 LGHNT and CDR2 FRNRAP. The CDR3 is 15 amino acids. For the CDR3, the DNA is TGTGCTGGCGACTACTCCGGGACGGTGAATTCACCCCTCCACTTT. The encoded protein is CAGDYSGTVNSPLHF.

V gene TRBV5-4 combines with J gene TRBJ2-1; the D gene is possibly TRBD2 (6 bases). Germline CDR1 is SGHNT and CDR2 is YYREEE (reference sequence). Between the trimmed V and J ends, which lost 4 bases and 10 bases, there was a span of 21 bases. CDR3 size: 15 residues. CDR3 sequence (DNA): TGTGCCAGCAGCCCGGGCCCCGGGACGGGAGACGAGCAGTTCTTC. It codes for CASSPGPGTGDEQFF. Full variable domain (remainder filled in from reference TRBV5-4 and TRBJ2-1): ETGVTQSPTHLIKTRGQQVTLRCSSQSGHNTVSWYQQALGQGPQFIFQYYREEENGRGNFPPRFSGLQFPNYSSELNVNALELDDSALYLCASSPGPGTGDEQFFGPGTRLTVL.

This rearrangement joins TRBV29-1 to TRBJ1-1; TRBD1 matches at 7 bases. V was pared by 5 bases and J by 4 bases, with 7 bases of the junction left unmatched. This CDR3 has 13 residues. The germline V gene encodes CDR1 SQVTM and CDR2 ANQGSEA. Written as DNA, the CDR3 is TGCAGCGTTTCCGTCACAGGGGCCACTGAAGCTTTCTTT. It translates to CSVSVTGATEAFF.

The chain employs TRBV28 and TRBJ1-4, with 10 bases aligning to TRBD1. V shed 3 bases and J 9 bases; nucleotides not matched to a gene: 4. This CDR3 has 14 residues. Germline CDR1 MDHEN, CDR2 SYDVKM. The chain's CDR3 is CASSLVGQGKKLFF. CDR3 DNA sequence: TGTGCCAGCAGTTTGGTGGGACAGGGGAAAAAACTGTTTTTT.

J is TRBJ2-5 and V is TRBV28, with TRBD2 identical over 9 bases. The CDR3 runs 15 residues. Trimming at V came to 6 bases and at J to 5 bases, leaving 10 bases not matched to a gene. Germline V gene data show CDR1 as MDHEN and CDR2 as SYDVKM. The DNA of the CDR3 is TGTGCCAGCAGCTTAGATAGCGGGAGTCGGGAGACCCAGTACTTC. The encoded protein is CASSLDSGSRETQYF.